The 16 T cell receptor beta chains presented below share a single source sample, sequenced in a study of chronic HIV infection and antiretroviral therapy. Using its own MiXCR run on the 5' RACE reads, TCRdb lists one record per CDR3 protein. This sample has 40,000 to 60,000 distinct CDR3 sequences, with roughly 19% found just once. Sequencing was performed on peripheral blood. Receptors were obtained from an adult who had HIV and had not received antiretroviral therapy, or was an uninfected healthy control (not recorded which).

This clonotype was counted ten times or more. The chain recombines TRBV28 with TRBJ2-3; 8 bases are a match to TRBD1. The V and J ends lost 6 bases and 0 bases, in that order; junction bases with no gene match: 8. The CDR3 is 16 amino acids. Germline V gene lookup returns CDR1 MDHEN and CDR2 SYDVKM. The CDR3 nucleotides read TGTGCCAGCAGGTCCAGAGACAGGGGTAGCACAGATACGCAGTATTTT. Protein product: CASRSRDRGSTDTQYF.

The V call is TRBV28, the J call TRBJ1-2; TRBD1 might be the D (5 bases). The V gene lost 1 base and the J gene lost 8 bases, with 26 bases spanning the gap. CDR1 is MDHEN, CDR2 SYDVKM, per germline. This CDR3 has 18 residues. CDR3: CASSLSSIGGLIGMGYTF. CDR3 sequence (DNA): TGTGCCAGCAGTTTATCCTCAATTGGGGGACTCATAGGAATGGGCTACACCTTC.

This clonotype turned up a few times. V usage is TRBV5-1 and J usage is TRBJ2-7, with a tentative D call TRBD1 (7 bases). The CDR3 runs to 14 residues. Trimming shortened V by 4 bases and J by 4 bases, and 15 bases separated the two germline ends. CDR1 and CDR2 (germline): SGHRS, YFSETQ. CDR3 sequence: CASSPGDSEYEQYF. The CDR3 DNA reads TGCGCCAGCAGCCCGGGGGACAGCGAATACGAGCAGTACTTC.

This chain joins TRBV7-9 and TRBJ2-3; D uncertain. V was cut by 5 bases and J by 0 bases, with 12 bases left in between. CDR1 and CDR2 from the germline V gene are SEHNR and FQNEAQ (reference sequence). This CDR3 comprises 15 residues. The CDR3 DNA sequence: TGTGCCAGCAGCACCGAATTGGGCAGCACAGATACGCAGTATTTT. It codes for CASSTELGSTDTQYF.

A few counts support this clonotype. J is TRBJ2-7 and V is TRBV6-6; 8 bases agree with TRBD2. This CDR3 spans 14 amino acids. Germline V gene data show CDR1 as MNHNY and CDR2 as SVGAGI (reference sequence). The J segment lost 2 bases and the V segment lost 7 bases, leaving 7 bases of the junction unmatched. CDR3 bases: TGTGCCAGCAACAATCCGGGACTAGCCTACGAGCAGTACTTC. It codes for CASNNPGLAYEQYF.

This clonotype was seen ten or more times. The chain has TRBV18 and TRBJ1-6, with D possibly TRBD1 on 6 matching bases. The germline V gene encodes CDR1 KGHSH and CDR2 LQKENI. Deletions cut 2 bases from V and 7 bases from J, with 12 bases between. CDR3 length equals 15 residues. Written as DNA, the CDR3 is TGTGCCAGCTCACCAGCCCAGGGGAGGAATTCACCCCTCCACTTT. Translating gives CASSPAQGRNSPLHF. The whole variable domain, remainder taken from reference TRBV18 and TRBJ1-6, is NAGVMQNPRHLVRRRGQEARLRCSPMKGHSHVYWYRQLPEEGLKFMVYLQKENIIDESGMPKERFSAEFPKEGPSILRIQQVVRGDSAAYFCASSPAQGRNSPLHFGNGTRLTVT.

The CDR3 reads CASRADSTDTQYF. In nucleotides, the CDR3 is TGTGCCTCCAGGGCGGATAGCACAGATACGCAGTATTTT. The chain carries TRBV2 and TRBJ2-3; possible D gene TRBD1, 5 bases. The CDR3 is 13 amino acids. Germline assignment: CDR1 SNHLY and CDR2 FYNNEI. V dropped 11 bases and J dropped 0 bases, with 12 bases sitting between them. Complete variable domain (other parts from reference TRBV2 and TRBJ2-3): EPEVTQTPSHQVTQMGQEVILRCVPISNHLYFYWYRQILGQKVEFLVSFYNNEISEKSEIFDDQFSVERPDGSNFTLKIRSTKLEDSAMYFCASRADSTDTQYFGPGTRLTVL.

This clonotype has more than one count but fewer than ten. CDR3 residues: CASSLDGYEQYF. CDR3 bases: TGTGCCAGCAGTCTCGACGGGTACGAGCAGTACTTC. The chain carries TRBV27 and TRBJ2-7; D not certain. From germline, CDR1 is MNHEY and CDR2 SMNVEV (reference sequence). The V and J ends lost 5 bases and 4 bases respectively, with 9 bases between them. This CDR3 has 12 residues.

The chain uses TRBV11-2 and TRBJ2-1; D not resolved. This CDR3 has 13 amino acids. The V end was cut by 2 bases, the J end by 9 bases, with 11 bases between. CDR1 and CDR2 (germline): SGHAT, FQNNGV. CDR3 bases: TGTGCCAGCAGCTTACGAAAGCCCGTTGAGCAGTTCTTC. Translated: CASSLRKPVEQFF. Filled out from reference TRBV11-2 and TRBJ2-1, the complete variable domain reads EAGVAQSPRYKIIEKRQSVAFWCNPISGHATLYWYQQILGQGPKLLIQFQNNGVVDDSQLPKDRFSAERLKGVDSTLKIQPAKLEDSAVYLCASSLRKPVEQFFGPGTRLTVL.

CDR3 sequence (DNA): TGTGCCAGCAGTTACTCACGGGCCTACAATGAGCAGTTCTTC. Its translation: CASSYSRAYNEQFF. This chain uses TRBV6-5 with TRBJ2-1; D not certain. Germline lookup yields CDR1 MNHEY and CDR2 SVGAGI. The V gene lost 0 bases and the J gene lost 2 bases, with 5 bases spanning the gap. There are 14 residues in the CDR3.

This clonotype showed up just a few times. CDR3 nucleotide sequence: TGTGCCAGCAGTCCCCCCACGGGGAGGAACACTGAAGCTTTCTTT. It translates to CASSPPTGRNTEAFF. The gene calls are TRBV28 and TRBJ1-1; D is uncertain. The V end lost 5 bases, the J end lost 1 base, and 14 bases lay between the germline ends. Germline CDR1 MDHEN, CDR2 SYDVKM. This CDR3 is built from 15 residues.

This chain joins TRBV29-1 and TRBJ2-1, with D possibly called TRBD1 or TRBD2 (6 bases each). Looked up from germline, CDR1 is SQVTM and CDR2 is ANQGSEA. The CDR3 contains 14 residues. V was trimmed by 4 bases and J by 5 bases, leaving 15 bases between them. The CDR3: CSVGGGSWNNEQFF. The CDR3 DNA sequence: TGCAGCGTTGGAGGGGGGAGTTGGAACAATGAGCAGTTCTTC.

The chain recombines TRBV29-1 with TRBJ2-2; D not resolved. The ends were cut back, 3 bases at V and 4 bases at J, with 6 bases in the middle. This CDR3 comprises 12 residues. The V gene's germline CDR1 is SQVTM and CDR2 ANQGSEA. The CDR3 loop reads CSVDGGTGELFF. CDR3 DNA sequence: TGCAGCGTTGATGGTGGCACCGGGGAGCTGTTTTTT.

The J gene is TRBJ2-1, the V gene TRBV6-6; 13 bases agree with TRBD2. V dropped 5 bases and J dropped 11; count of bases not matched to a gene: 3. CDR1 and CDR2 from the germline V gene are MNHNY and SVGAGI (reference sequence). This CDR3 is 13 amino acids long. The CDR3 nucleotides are TGTGCCAGCAGTCCGGGACTAGCGGGAAAGCAGTTCTTC. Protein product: CASSPGLAGKQFF.

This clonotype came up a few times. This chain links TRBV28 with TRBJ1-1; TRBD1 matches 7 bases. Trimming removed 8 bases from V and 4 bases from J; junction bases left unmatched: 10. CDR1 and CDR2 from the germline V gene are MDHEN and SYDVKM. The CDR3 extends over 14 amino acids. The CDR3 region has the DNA TGTGCCAGCGAAAGGGGACAGTGGGGCACTGAAGCTTTCTTT. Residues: CASERGQWGTEAFF.

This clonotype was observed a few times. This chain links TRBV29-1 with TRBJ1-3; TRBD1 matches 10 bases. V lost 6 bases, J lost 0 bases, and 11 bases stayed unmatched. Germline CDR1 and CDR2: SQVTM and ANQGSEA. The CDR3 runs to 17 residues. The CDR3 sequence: CSVVTGQGPVSGNTIYF. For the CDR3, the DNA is TGCAGCGTGGTAACGGGACAGGGGCCGGTCTCTGGAAACACCATATATTTT.